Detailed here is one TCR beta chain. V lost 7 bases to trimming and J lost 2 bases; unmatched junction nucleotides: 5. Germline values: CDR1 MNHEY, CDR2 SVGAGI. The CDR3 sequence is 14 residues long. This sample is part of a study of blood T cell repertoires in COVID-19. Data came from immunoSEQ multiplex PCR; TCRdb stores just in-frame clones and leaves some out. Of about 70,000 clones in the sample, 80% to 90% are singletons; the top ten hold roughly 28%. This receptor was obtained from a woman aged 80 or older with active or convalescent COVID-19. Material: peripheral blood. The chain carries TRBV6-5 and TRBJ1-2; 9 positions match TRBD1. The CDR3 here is CASKKGQGNYGYTF. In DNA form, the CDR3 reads TGTGCCAGCAAAAAGGGACAGGGAAACTATGGCTACACCTTC.